The 10 T cell receptor beta chains below come from one sample, sequenced in a study of T-cell reconstitution after alpha-beta-depleted transplantation in children (dated by TCRdb to the mid-2010s). Read against the paper, the sample's treatment or condition label means: allogeneic hematopoietic cell transplantation with graft depleted of TCRalphabeta T cells and CD19 B cells. The library was made by PCR. The run used an Illumina HiSeq 2500. TCR library preparation used molecular barcoding, with unique molecular identifiers applied to normalize quantification of the TCRbeta repertoire. The public reads were reanalyzed by TCRdb: fastp trimming at Q25, MiXCR alignment, in-frame beta chains only. A single entry per CDR3 protein holds the most common genes and DNA from its merged rows. The sample data list roughly 790,000 distinct CDR3 sequences, and under 20% of these were observed just once. The ten biggest clones cover around 5.3% of the sample.

The sample was PBMCs, mostly from graft donor cells, taken 360 days after TCRalphabeta/CD19-depleted stem cell transplant. The receptors shown here come from a male patient aged 5 to 17 who had a stem cell transplant for acute lymphoblastic leukemia, so the T cells may come from the graft donor.

The chain has TRBV6-1 and TRBJ2-1; D unclear. With 4 bases removed from V and 3 bases from J, the gap between germline ends came to 10 bases. CDR3 size: 14 residues. Germline CDR1 is MNHNS and CDR2 is SASEGT. The CDR3 here is CASSALTHYNEQFF. CDR3 DNA: TGTGCCAGCAGTGCCTTGACTCACTACAATGAGCAGTTCTTC.

The chain employs TRBV7-6 and TRBJ2-1; 12 bases fit TRBD2. V was clipped by 6 bases and J by 6 bases; unmatched bases: 3. Per the germline V gene, CDR1 is SGHVS and CDR2 is FNYEAQ. The length of the CDR3 is 14 residues. The CDR3 nucleotides are TGTGCCAGCAGTTGGACTAGCGGGACCAATGAGCAGTTCTTC. Translation: CASSWTSGTNEQFF.

This sequence joins TRBV20-1 and TRBJ1-2; D uncertain. The CDR3 consists of 14 residues. Trimming took off 5 bases at V and 4 bases at J, with 17 bases between the two ends. CDR1 DFQATT and CDR2 SNEGSKA come from the germline V gene (reference sequence). This CDR3 is CSASRPSPGYGYTF. The CDR3 region has the DNA TGCAGTGCTTCACGGCCCTCTCCTGGCTATGGCTACACCTTC.

The chain has TRBV10-3 and TRBJ2-7, with TRBD2 identical over 10 bases. This CDR3 region has 16 residues. CDR1 ENHRY and CDR2 SYGVKD come from the germline V gene. The ends lost 6 bases at V and 3 bases at J; junction bases unmatched: 11. This CDR3 reads CAIRRAGGSPDYEQYF. The DNA of the CDR3 is TGTGCCATCAGGCGAGCGGGAGGGTCCCCTGACTACGAGCAGTACTTC.

This clonotype was counted many times. The chain employs TRBV12-3 or TRBV12-4 and TRBJ1-1; D unclear. This CDR3 is 14 amino acids long. The V end was cut by 3 bases, the J end by 1 base, with 9 bases between. CDR3 sequence (DNA): TGTGCCAGCAGTTTGGCCCGGGGGAACACTGAAGCTTTCTTT. It specifies CASSLARGNTEAFF.

This clonotype was seen many times. The chain couples TRBV4-1 to TRBJ2-5; TRBD2 matches 11 bases. The CDR3 covers 14 residues. CDR1 and CDR2 (germline): MGHRA, YSYEKL. V was clipped by 3 bases and J by 4 bases; unmatched bases: 1. Here the CDR3 reads CASSHTSGRETQYF. CDR3 in DNA: TGCGCCAGCAGCCATACTAGCGGGAGAGAGACCCAGTACTTC.

This chain connects TRBV5-1 to TRBJ2-1; D unclear. From germline, CDR1 is SGHRS and CDR2 YFSETQ. The CDR3 runs to 16 residues. With 0 bases removed from V and 0 bases from J, the gap between germline ends came to 10 bases. Here the CDR3 reads CASSLAERSSYNEQFF. In DNA form, the CDR3 reads TGCGCCAGCAGCTTGGCCGAGAGGAGCTCCTACAATGAGCAGTTCTTC.

This clonotype was recorded a few times. The gene calls are TRBV20-1 and TRBJ2-6; no clear D gene. CDR3 length: 14 residues. V was clipped by 5 bases and J by 2 bases, with 10 bases between them. Germline assignment: CDR1 DFQATT and CDR2 SNEGSKA (reference sequence). In DNA, the CDR3 is TGCAGTGCTGTCCATGAAGCTGGGGCCAACGTCCTGACTTTC. Encoded protein: CSAVHEAGANVLTF.

There are many counts of this clonotype. This chain uses TRBV7-6 with TRBJ2-7, with 7 positions matching TRBD2. Germline loops: CDR1 SGHVS, CDR2 FNYEAQ. The CDR3 extends over 14 amino acids. Trimming cost V 6 bases and J 12 bases; bases outside gene matches: 17. The CDR3: CASSSTSSPIALYF. CDR3 DNA sequence: TGTGCCAGCAGTTCGACTAGCAGTCCGATTGCCTTGTACTTC.

This clonotype was seen more than once but under ten times. This chain connects TRBV24-1 to TRBJ2-2; 9 positions agree with TRBD1. With V trimmed by 6 bases and J by 7 bases, 5 bases remained unmatched. The CDR3 spans 14 residues. The germline CDR1 and CDR2 sequences are KGHDR and SFDVKD. DNA for the CDR3: TGTGCCACCAGTACGACAGGGGGTAGCGGGGAGCTGTTTTTT. Translation: CATSTTGGSGELFF.